A selection of T cell receptor beta chains follows, all from one sample in a study of T-cell memory formation after mild COVID-19. MiXCR, applied by TCRdb to the 5' RACE reads, yields one record per CDR3 protein. The sample lists hundreds of thousands of distinct CDR3 sequences, about 17% occurring once. Sequenced material: PBMCs or a T cell subset sorted from them (not recorded which). The receptors originated from a man between 18 and 29 years old who had mild COVID-19 (a few samples of this study predate the infection). Cell type and time point are not known. CDR3s include the opening cysteine and the closing phenylalanine or tryptophan. The D gene is left open where the match is weak. Only some rows state a clone size, as once, few, many or a class for expanded clones.

j_gene | d_gene | v_gene | len | abundance | CDR3aa | CDR3nt
TRBJ2-7 | TRBD2 | TRBV14 | 16 | . | CASSQVGRGQSYEQYF | TGTGCCAGCAGCCAAGTTGGGAGGGGCCAGTCCTACGAGCAGTACTTC
TRBJ1-5 | . | TRBV20-1 | 16 | few | CSAPPGQPLENQPQHF | TGCAGTGCTCCACCGGGACAACCCTTGGAGAATCAGCCCCAGCATTTT
TRBJ2-1 | TRBD2 | TRBV20-1 | 13 | . | CSVQRGAYEEQFF | TGCAGTGTTCAGCGGGGGGCGTATGAGGAGCAGTTCTTC
TRBJ2-3 | TRBD2 | TRBV4-1 | 15 | . | CASSQRAGIQDTQYF | TGCGCCAGCAGCCAAAGAGCGGGGATTCAAGATACGCAGTATTTT
TRBJ2-1 | TRBD2 | TRBV5-1 | 17 | . | CASSLGLVAGIYNEQFF | TGCGCCAGCAGCTTGGGTCTAGTAGCGGGGATATACAATGAGCAGTTCTTC
TRBJ2-5 | . | TRBV20-1 | 13 | . | CSARDLYQETQYF | TGCAGTGCGCGGGACCTATACCAAGAGACCCAGTACTTC
TRBJ2-2 | TRBD2 | TRBV7-2 | 16 | . | CASSFPGLASTGELFF | TGTGCCAGCAGCTTCCCCGGACTAGCCAGCACCGGGGAGCTGTTTTTT
TRBJ1-3 | . | TRBV9 | 16 | . | CASSPKGPSERNTIYF | TGTGCCAGCAGCCCAAAGGGGCCGAGCGAACGGAACACCATATATTTT
TRBJ1-2 | . | TRBV20-1 | 15 | . | CSARGRTDGKDGYTF | TGCAGTGCTAGAGGCCGAACAGACGGGAAAGATGGCTACACCTTC
TRBJ1-4 | . | TRBV5-4 | 15 | few | CASSLGGVGDEKLFF | TGTGCCAGCAGCTTGGGGGGGGTAGGAGATGAAAAACTGTTTTTT
TRBJ1-4 | . | TRBV7-9 | 11 | . | CASGFDEKLFF | TGTGCCAGCGGATTCGATGAAAAACTGTTTTTT
TRBJ2-3 | TRBD1 | TRBV4-2 | 18 | . | CASSPTVTGVDFTDTQYF | TGTGCCAGCAGCCCCACAGTGACAGGGGTGGACTTCACAGATACGCAGTATTTT
TRBJ1-2 | . | TRBV20-1 | 12 | . | CSAGQPYYGYTF | TGCAGCGCGGGGCAGCCTTACTATGGCTACACCTTC
TRBJ2-7 | . | TRBV5-1 | 14 | . | CASSRTIQGYEQYF | TGCGCCAGCAGCCGGACGATACAGGGCTACGAGCAGTACTTC
TRBJ2-4 | . | TRBV4-3 | 14 | few | CASSQDPQGGIQYF | TGCGCCAGCAGCCAAGATCCCCAAGGAGGCATTCAGTACTTC
TRBJ1-1 | . | TRBV20-1 | 11 | few | CSGPGNTEAFF | TGCAGTGGACCGGGGAACACTGAAGCTTTCTTT
TRBJ2-3 | . | TRBV3-1 | 16 | . | CSSSQVPGAVTDTQYF | TGTTCCAGCAGCCAAGTTCCGGGGGCCGTCACAGATACGCAGTATTTT
TRBJ2-4 | . | TRBV4-3 | 15 | . | CASSQAEGIENIQYF | TGCGCCAGCAGCCAAGCGGAAGGCATAGAAAACATTCAGTACTTC
TRBJ2-5 | TRBD2 | TRBV2 | 14 | few | CASSAGGRKETQYF | TGTGCCAGCAGCGCCGGGGGGAGGAAAGAGACCCAGTACTTC
TRBJ2-5 | . | TRBV28 | 15 | . | CASSLLSEGQETQYF | TGTGCCAGCAGTTTATTGTCGGAGGGACAAGAGACCCAGTACTTC
TRBJ2-3 | . | TRBV4-3 | 15 | . | CASSQERGREDTQYF | TGCGCCAGCAGCCAAGAACGCGGTCGCGAGGATACGCAGTATTTT
TRBJ2-4 | . | TRBV10-2 | 13 | many | CASSEHSLNIQYF | TGCGCCAGCAGTGAACACTCGCTGAACATTCAGTACTTC
TRBJ2-3 | . | TRBV4-3 | 14 | . | CASSQVEHPDTQYF | TGCGCCAGCAGCCAAGTAGAGCACCCAGATACGCAGTATTTT
TRBJ1-1 | . | TRBV5-1 | 13 | many | CASSLLANTEAFF | TGCGCCAGCAGCTTGCTAGCCAACACTGAAGCTTTCTTT
TRBJ2-3 | . | TRBV7-3 | 13 | . | CASSSLSTDTQYF | TGTGCCAGCAGCTCCCTCAGCACAGATACGCAGTATTTT
TRBJ2-5 | TRBD1 | TRBV25-1 | 16 | few | CASSETPGQGQETQYF | TGTGCCAGCAGTGAAACCCCCGGACAGGGCCAAGAGACCCAGTACTTC
TRBJ2-2 | . | TRBV6-1 | 15 | few | CASSEFVRYTGELFF | TGTGCCAGCAGTGAATTCGTGAGATACACCGGGGAGCTGTTTTTT
TRBJ2-1 | TRBD2 | TRBV7-3 | 17 | few | CASSPKGLAGAYNEQFF | TGTGCCAGCAGCCCAAAAGGACTAGCGGGGGCCTACAATGAGCAGTTCTTC
TRBJ2-3 | . | TRBV12-3/TRBV12-4 | 15 | . | CASSAGRLSTDTQYF | TGTGCCAGCAGTGCGGGCCGCCTTAGCACAGATACGCAGTATTTT
TRBJ2-3 | . | TRBV7-2 | 16 | . | CASTIPRGLYTDTQYF | TGTGCCAGCACCATCCCGCGGGGGCTCTATACAGATACGCAGTATTTT
TRBJ2-7 | . | TRBV12-5 | 11 | . | CASSRGLEQYF | TGTGCTAGTTCCAGGGGTCTCGAGCAGTACTTC
TRBJ1-1 | . | TRBV5-4 | 15 | few | CASSSAGTWDTEAFF | TGTGCCAGCAGCTCGGCCGGGACCTGGGACACTGAAGCTTTCTTT
TRBJ1-2 | . | TRBV12-3/TRBV12-4 | 12 | few | CASSPRDYGYTF | TGTGCCAGCAGCCCCCGGGACTATGGCTACACCTTC